Sequencing of this TCR beta chain was carried out in a study of response to subunit inactivated influenza vaccine (dated by TCRdb to between 2017 and 2018). Turning to the overall study: To follow how T cells responded to a trivalent subunit inactivated influenza vaccine, the researchers relied on deep quantitative profiling of the T cell receptor repertoire. The paper's findings and limits, for the study overall: It was suggested by the authors that each seasonal influenza vaccination may recruit only a limited number of new T cells.

Receptor amplification or capture employed RT-PCR. TCRdb names Illumina HiSeq 2500 as the instrument used. TCRdb handled the public reads itself, with Q25 trimming in fastp and clone calling in MiXCR, and kept productive beta chains. Each CDR3 protein gets just one entry, which takes the most common genes and DNA from the rows behind it. The sample records 530,000 or so distinct CDR3 sequences, roughly 25% of which are singletons. 1.9% of the sample is taken by the ten largest. Remarks on this clonotype: Its antigen target is currently unknown. Base-call qualities are not available, and no considerably larger clone is one nucleotide away.

For this chain, trimming is 0 bases at the V end and 8 bases at the J end, and the number of junction bases without a gene match is 6. The germline V gene gives CDR1 as SGHAT and CDR2 as FQNNGV. Measured from the cysteine to the phenylalanine, the CDR3 is 16 residues long. Of the read, only the CDR3 DNA is kept; its 48 bases are in frame from base 1. The sample in question was CD4+ T cells sorted from PBMCs, obtained around 5 days after vaccination. This sequence uses TRBV11-2 and TRBJ2-4; TRBD1 lines up with 11 middle nucleotides. This clonotype was sampled from a middle-aged man who received an inactivated influenza vaccine. Donor details come from another sample of the same person, matched by shared clones. The DNA sequence is as follows: TGTGCCAGCAGCTTAGAGTATGGGACAGGGGGAGACATTCAGTACTTC. Its protein reads: CASSLEYGTGGDIQYF.